This note documents a single TCR beta chain sequence. The antigen is not known. This clone may be a read error of a much larger clone one base away. After constant-region reverse-primer amplification, full-length variable regions underwent semi-nested PCR with Nested Universal Primer A. One entry per CDR3 protein, called by TCRdb with MiXCR from the 5' RACE reads. The sample yields around 34,000 distinct CDR3 sequences, 25% to 30% seen once. Treg sorting used a CD4+CD25+CD127-/low gate. Findings and caveats of the study: Tumor Treg TCRs overlapped most with tumor naive CD4+ cells. Whole repertoires were not studied in the larger cohort, only one V-J beta rearrangement. In terms of TCR gene usage, tumor memory CD4+ T cells clustered together with blood and lymph node memory CD4+ cells, as well as with lymph node naive CD4+ cells.

Germline CDR1 reads MNHEY; CDR2 reads SVGAGI. CDR3 length: 16 amino acids. This rearrangement joins TRBV6-5 to TRBJ2-7, with 10 bases that match TRBD1. The TCR originated in a female donor with breast cancer. Sample: tumor-infiltrating Tregs sorted from the breast tumor. The CDR3 reads CASSPSGQGSSYAQYF. The CDR3 DNA follows: TGTGCCAGCAGCCCCTCGGGACAGGGGAGCTCCTACGCGCAGTACTTC.